This entry lists 2 T cell receptor beta chains sequenced from one sample in a study of T cells after yellow fever vaccination. TCRdb called the 5' RACE reads again in MiXCR, with one record for every CDR3 protein. The top ten clones hold more than 12% of a sample with 600,000 to 750,000 distinct CDR3 sequences, 12% of them seen once. The material was PBMCs, obtained on the day of the yellow fever booster vaccination. The receptor source for this set is a man in his thirties or forties who received the YFV17D yellow fever vaccine.

This clonotype occurred many times. The chain links TRBV4-3 to TRBJ2-3; 7 bases map to TRBD2. This CDR3 contains 14 residues. Germline trimming cut 4 bases from V and 6 bases from J; bases unmatched to any gene: 7. Per germline, CDR1 LGHNA and CDR2 YSLEER. The CDR3 here is CASSRLAPHDTQYF. The CDR3 DNA follows: TGCGCCAGCAGCCGACTAGCACCACACGATACGCAGTATTTT.

The sample holds many counts of this clonotype. CDR3 in amino acids: CASSYTGASGYTF. In DNA, the CDR3 is TGTGCCAGCAGTTACACAGGGGCCTCGGGCTACACCTTC. J is TRBJ1-2 and V is TRBV6-5; 7 positions match TRBD1. Trimming took 2 bases from V and 8 from J; bases not matched to a gene: 5. The germline V gene encodes CDR1 MNHEY and CDR2 SVGAGI. This CDR3 has 13 amino acids.